These 15 T cell receptor beta chains were all obtained from the same sample, sequenced in a study of T cells in Graves' hyperthyroidism and ophthalmopathy. Amplification yielded TCR beta CDR3 regions, with RNA transcripts as the source. Primed by the HTBI set, a first-round RT-PCR was run on the TCR CDR3. Using its own MiXCR run on the multiplex PCR reads, TCRdb lists one record per CDR3 protein. The repertoire holds some 420,000 distinct CDR3 sequences, with about an eighth as singletons. Input material: blood. The receptors stem from a woman younger than 30 with Graves' hyperthyroidism.

The CDR3 is CASKTGISEQYF. In nucleotides, the CDR3 is TGTGCCAGTAAGACAGGGATCTCCGAGCAGTACTTC. The chain has TRBV6-1 and TRBJ2-7, with 7 bases fitting TRBD1. Germline loops: CDR1 MNHNS, CDR2 SASEGT. Germline trimming cut 9 bases from V and 6 bases from J; bases unmatched to any gene: 8. The CDR3 extends over 12 amino acids.

This clonotype has ten or more counts. The rearrangement uses TRBV28 and TRBJ2-3, with 7 bases aligning to TRBD1. This CDR3 has 12 amino acids. The V gene's germline CDR1 is MDHEN and CDR2 SYDVKM. With V trimmed by 7 bases and J by 5 bases, 3 bases remained unmatched. This chain's CDR3 is CASKGALDTQYF. CDR3 coding DNA: TGTGCCAGCAAGGGGGCTCTAGATACGCAGTATTTT.

This clonotype has ten or more counts. The chain uses TRBV7-2 and TRBJ2-7, with 7 bases matching TRBD1. V lost 1 base to trimming and J lost 5 bases; unmatched junction nucleotides: 8. The CDR3 consists of 15 residues. CDR1 and CDR2 from the germline V gene are SGHTA and FQGNSA. CDR3 bases: TGTGCCAGCAGCTTAGATGGCAGGGGGTTTGACGAGCAGTACTTC. It specifies CASSLDGRGFDEQYF.

This clonotype has just a few counts. For the CDR3, the DNA is TGCGCCAGCAGCCAAGATACGGGGCCCACTGAAGCTTTCTTT. Its translation: CASSQDTGPTEAFF. The V and J genes are TRBV4-3 and TRBJ1-1; the D gene is possibly TRBD1 (5 bases). Germline CDR1 and CDR2: LGHNA and YSLEER. This CDR3 is built from 14 residues. V was clipped by 0 bases and J by 4 bases, with 9 bases between them.

The chain employs TRBV28 and TRBJ1-2, with D possibly matching TRBD1 (6 bases). V gave up 1 base and J gave up 4 bases, with 10 bases separating them. The CDR3 totals 14 residues. Germline V CDR1 and CDR2: MDHEN, SYDVKM. CDR3 sequence reads: CASSLLGDTYGYTF. Here the CDR3 DNA reads TGTGCCAGCAGTTTATTGGGGGACACCTATGGCTACACCTTC.

This clonotype was counted at least ten times. This chain connects TRBV12-3 or TRBV12-4 to TRBJ2-2; 9 nucleotides agree with TRBD2. This CDR3 is 17 amino acids long. J was trimmed by 7 bases and V by 5 bases; bases with no gene match: 14. CDR3 coding DNA: TGTGCCAGCAGTCCCGGGGGTAGCGGGAGTTTCGGCGGGGAGCTGTTTTTT. This encodes CASSPGGSGSFGGELFF.

V and J are TRBV7-3 and TRBJ2-3; 8 nucleotides line up with TRBD2. Germline V gene lookup returns CDR1 SGHTA and CDR2 FQGTGA. With V trimmed by 4 bases and J by 4 bases, 13 bases remained unmatched. The CDR3 is 17 amino acids. The CDR3 protein is CASSSGFSRGGPDTQYF. The CDR3 nucleotides are TGTGCCAGCAGCTCCGGGTTCTCTCGGGGGGGCCCAGATACGCAGTATTTT.

This clonotype was counted many times. The chain recombines TRBV20-1 with TRBJ2-1, with 10 positions matching TRBD2. There are 15 residues in the CDR3. The junction had 6 bases not matched to a gene; V was cut back by 0 bases and J by 7 bases. In germline, CDR1 is DFQATT, CDR2 SNEGSKA (reference sequence). This CDR3 reads CSARDGASGRNEQFF. The CDR3, as DNA: TGCAGTGCTAGAGATGGAGCTAGCGGGAGAAATGAGCAGTTCTTC.

The table lists this clonotype with many counts. The chain is built from TRBV27 and TRBJ2-3, with D possibly matching TRBD2 (5 bases). Trimming took 6 bases from V and 1 from J, leaving 11 bases between them. The CDR3 consists of 14 residues. Germline V gene data show CDR1 as MNHEY and CDR2 as SMNVEV (reference sequence). CDR3 sequence reads: CASSVGSGTDTQYF. The CDR3 nucleotides are TGTGCCAGCAGCGTGGGTAGCGGCACAGATACGCAGTATTTT.

This clonotype was picked up many times. The chain joins TRBV5-1 to TRBJ2-3; D may match TRBD1 or TRBD2 (6 bases each). Germline CDR1 is SGHRS and CDR2 is YFSETQ. The length of the CDR3 is 16 residues. Between the trimmed V and J ends, which lost 0 bases and 4 bases, there was a span of 15 bases. The CDR3 region has the DNA TGCGCCAGCAGCTTGGAGGGGGGACTTGGAGCAGATACGCAGTATTTT. It is translated as CASSLEGGLGADTQYF.

Ten or more counts support this clonotype. This chain uses TRBV12-3 or TRBV12-4 with TRBJ2-1; 12 nucleotides align to TRBD2. The CDR3 has 17 residues. The V and J ends lost 3 bases and 4 bases, in that order; junction bases with no gene match: 7. The CDR3: CASSLRTSGIKYNEQFF. CDR3 in DNA: TGTGCCAGCAGTTTGAGGACTAGCGGGATTAAGTACAATGAGCAGTTCTTC.

This clonotype occurred many times. The chain combines TRBV11-2 with TRBJ2-3, with D perhaps TRBD1 or TRBD2 (5 bases each). Deletions cut 3 bases from V and 0 bases from J, with 10 bases between. This CDR3 has 15 amino acids. The germline CDR1 and CDR2 sequences are SGHAT and FQNNGV. The CDR3 loop reads CASSLGRTSTDTQYF. In DNA, the CDR3 is TGTGCCAGCAGCTTGGGGCGGACTAGCACAGATACGCAGTATTTT. Variable domain in full (rest from reference TRBV11-2 and TRBJ2-3): EAGVAQSPRYKIIEKRQSVAFWCNPISGHATLYWYQQILGQGPKLLIQFQNNGVVDDSQLPKDRFSAERLKGVDSTLKIQPAKLEDSAVYLCASSLGRTSTDTQYFGPGTRLTVL.

This clonotype was detected ten times or more. The chain is built from TRBV18 and TRBJ2-1; a possible D gene is TRBD1 (7 bases). The germline V gene encodes CDR1 KGHSH and CDR2 LQKENI. V lost 3 bases and J lost 8, with 17 bases in between. This CDR3 is 15 amino acids long. CDR3 amino acids: CASSPINQGGDEQFF. In DNA form, the CDR3 reads TGTGCCAGCTCACCGATAAACCAGGGGGGAGATGAGCAGTTCTTC. Variable domain in full (rest from reference TRBV18 and TRBJ2-1): NAGVMQNPRHLVRRRGQEARLRCSPMKGHSHVYWYRQLPEEGLKFMVYLQKENIIDESGMPKERFSAEFPKEGPSILRIQQVVRGDSAAYFCASSPINQGGDEQFFGPGTRLTVL.

This clonotype was seen at least ten times. The V call is TRBV28, the J call TRBJ2-7; a possible D gene is TRBD1 (6 bases). Germline CDR1 is MDHEN and CDR2 is SYDVKM. The CDR3 extends over 16 amino acids. Trimming took off 3 bases at V and 0 bases at J, with 15 bases between the two ends. CDR3 sequence (DNA): TGTGCCAGCAGTTTTCCCCGGACAGCTTTCTCCTACGAGCAGTACTTC. Encoded protein: CASSFPRTAFSYEQYF.

This clonotype has at least ten counts. The rearrangement joins TRBV3-1 to TRBJ1-1; D ambiguous. The CDR3 sequence is 13 residues long. V lost 8 bases to trimming and J lost 1 base, with 11 bases between them. CDR1 and CDR2 (germline): LGHDT, YNNKEL (reference sequence). The chain's CDR3 is CASSPGANTEAFF. CDR3 bases: TGTGCCAGCTCACCCGGAGCGAACACTGAAGCTTTCTTT.